This TCR beta chain was captured in a study of shared clonotypes between healthy human individuals. At the level of the study: Contributing individuals were a couple of females and a few males aged 18 to 49.

The V and J ends lost 5 bases and 1 base respectively, with 6 bases between them. This CDR3 is built from 12 residues. Per germline, CDR1 MDHEN and CDR2 SYDVKM. Data came from immunoSEQ multiplex PCR; TCRdb stores just in-frame clones and leaves some out. Of around 1.4 million clones listed, just under 99% are singletons. A split of CD4+ cells into CD45RA+ naive and CD45RA-negative memory subsets was performed. Study-level results: Relative to clonotypes present in all four donors, those not shared had lower generation probabilities.

This clone has only one observation. Its antigen is still unknown. This same CDR3 is encoded by further DNA sequences in the sample. The chain uses TRBV28 and TRBJ2-7, with D hard to call. The TCR comes from a man aged 25 to 40 in good health. Specimen: naive CD4+ T cells sorted from blood. The subset was: CD45RA+ positively selected. The CDR3 DNA reads TGTGCCAGCAGTCTGTCTTCCTACGAGCAGTACTTC. Protein product: CASSLSSYEQYF.